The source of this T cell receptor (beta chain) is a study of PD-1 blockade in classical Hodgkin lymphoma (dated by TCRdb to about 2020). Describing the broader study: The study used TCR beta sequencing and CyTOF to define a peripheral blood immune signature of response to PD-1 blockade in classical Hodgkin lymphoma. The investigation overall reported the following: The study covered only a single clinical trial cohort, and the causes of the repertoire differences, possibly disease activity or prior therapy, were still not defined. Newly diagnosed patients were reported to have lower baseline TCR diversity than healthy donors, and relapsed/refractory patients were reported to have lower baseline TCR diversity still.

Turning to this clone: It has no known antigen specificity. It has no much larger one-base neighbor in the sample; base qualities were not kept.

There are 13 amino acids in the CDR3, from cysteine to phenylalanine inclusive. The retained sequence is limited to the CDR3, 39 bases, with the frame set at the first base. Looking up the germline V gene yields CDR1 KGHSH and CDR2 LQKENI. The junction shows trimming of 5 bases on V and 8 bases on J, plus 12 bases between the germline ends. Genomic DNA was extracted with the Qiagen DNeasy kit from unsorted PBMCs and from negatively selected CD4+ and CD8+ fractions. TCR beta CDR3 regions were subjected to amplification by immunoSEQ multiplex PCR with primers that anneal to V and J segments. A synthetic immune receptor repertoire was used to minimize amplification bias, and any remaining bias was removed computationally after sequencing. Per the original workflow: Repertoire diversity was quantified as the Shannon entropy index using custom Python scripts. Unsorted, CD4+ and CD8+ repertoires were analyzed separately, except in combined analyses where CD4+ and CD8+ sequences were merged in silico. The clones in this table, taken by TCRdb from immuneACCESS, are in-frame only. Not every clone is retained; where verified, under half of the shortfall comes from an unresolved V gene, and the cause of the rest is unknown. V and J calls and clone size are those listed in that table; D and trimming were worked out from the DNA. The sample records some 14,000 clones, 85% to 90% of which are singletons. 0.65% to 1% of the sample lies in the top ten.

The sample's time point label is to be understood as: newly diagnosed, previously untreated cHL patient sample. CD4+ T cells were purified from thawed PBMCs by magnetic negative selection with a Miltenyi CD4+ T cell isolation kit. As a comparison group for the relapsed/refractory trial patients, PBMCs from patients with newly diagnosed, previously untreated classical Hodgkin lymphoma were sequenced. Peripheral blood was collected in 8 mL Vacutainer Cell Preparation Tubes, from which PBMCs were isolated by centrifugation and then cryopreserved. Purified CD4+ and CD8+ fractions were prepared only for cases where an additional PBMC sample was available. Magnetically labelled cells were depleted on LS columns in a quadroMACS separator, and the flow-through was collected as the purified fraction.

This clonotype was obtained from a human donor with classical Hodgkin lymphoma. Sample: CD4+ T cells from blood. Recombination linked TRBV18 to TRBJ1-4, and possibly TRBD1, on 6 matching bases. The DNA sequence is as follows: TGTGCCAGCTCAAGAGCGGGGGGCGAAAAACTGTTTTTT. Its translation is CASSRAGGEKLFF. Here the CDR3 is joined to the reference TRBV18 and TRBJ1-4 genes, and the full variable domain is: NAGVMQNPRHLVRRRGQEARLRCSPMKGHSHVYWYRQLPEEGLKFMVYLQKENIIDESGMPKERFSAEFPKEGPSILRIQQVVRGDSAAYFCASSRAGGEKLFFGSGTQLSVL.